The 14 T cell receptor beta chains reported below all come from one sample, sequenced in a study of blood T cell repertoires in COVID-19. Sequencing was performed with immunoSEQ multiplex PCR; in TCRdb, only in-frame clones are kept and a portion is missing. This sample has around 300,000 clones, with more than 70% found just once. Material: PBMCs or T cells enriched from blood (not recorded which). The receptors were gathered from a woman aged 25-40 years who had recovered from COVID-19.

This clone was observed once. J is TRBJ2-2 and V is TRBV5-1; TRBD1 aligns across 7 bases. V lost 4 bases, J lost 6 bases, and 12 bases stayed unmatched. This CDR3 is built from 16 residues. Germline V CDR1 and CDR2: SGHRS, YFSETQ. The CDR3 DNA follows: TGCGCCAGCAGCACGAGACAGGGTGGCGTTTCCGGGGAGCTGTTTTTT. Protein: CASSTRQGGVSGELFF.

This chain uses TRBV2 with TRBJ2-5; 7 bases map to TRBD1. The CDR3 has 15 amino acids. Germline V CDR1 and CDR2: SNHLY, FYNNEI. The V segment lost 3 bases and the J segment 4 bases; nucleotides outside the gene matches: 8. CDR3 bases: TGTGCCAGCAGTGACGGGACAGAGGGTCGAGAGACCCAGTACTTC. Encoded protein: CASSDGTEGRETQYF.

The chain uses TRBV4-2 and TRBJ1-2; a weak D match, TRBD1 (5 bases). The germline V gene encodes CDR1 LGHNA and CDR2 YNFKEQ. The germline V and J ends were trimmed by 2 bases and 8 bases, with 18 bases remaining between them. The CDR3 loop spans 15 amino acids. CDR3 loop: CASSQPGTALRGYTF. CDR3 DNA: TGTGCCAGCAGCCAACCTGGGACTGCCCTGCGAGGCTACACCTTC.

The chain recombines TRBV13 with TRBJ1-6; no firm D call. There are 16 residues in the CDR3. The V gene lost 4 bases and the J gene lost 8 bases, with 18 bases spanning the gap. CDR1 is PRHDT and CDR2 is FYEKMQ in the germline V gene (reference sequence). DNA for the CDR3: TGTGCCAGCAGCTCCGAGGGAATGGGTAGGGATTCACCCCTCCACTTT. Residues: CASSSEGMGRDSPLHF. The entire variable domain, with the rest obtained from reference TRBV13 and TRBJ1-6, is as follows: AAGVIQSPRHLIKEKRETATLKCYPIPRHDTVYWYQQGPGQDPQFLISFYEKMQSDKGSIPDRFSAQQFSDYHSELNMSSLELGDSALYFCASSSEGMGRDSPLHFGNGTRLTVT.

The chain joins TRBV28 to TRBJ2-5, with TRBD2 matching over 7 bases. Trimming cost V 4 bases and J 1 base; bases outside gene matches: 6. This CDR3 comprises 15 residues. Germline values: CDR1 MDHEN, CDR2 SYDVKM. The CDR3 DNA reads as TGTGCCAGCAGTTCCCGGCCGGGGGGCCAAGAGACCCAGTACTTC. It encodes CASSSRPGGQETQYF.

By sample fraction, this clone is medium-sized (0.01 to 0.1%). Other DNA sequences in the same sample also yield this CDR3. The rearrangement uses TRBV9 and TRBJ2-2, with D uncertain. Germline V lookup: CDR1 SGDLS, CDR2 YYNGEE. V was clipped by 2 bases and J by 5 bases, with 4 bases between them. CDR3 length: 12 amino acids. The CDR3 nucleotides are TGTGCCAGCAGCGTGAGGACCGGGGAGCTGTTTTTT. Translated, it gives CASSVRTGELFF.

The chain has TRBV7-9 and TRBJ1-2; 8 nucleotides agree with TRBD1. Germline V gene sequence: CDR1 SEHNR, CDR2 FQNEAQ (reference sequence). The CDR3 length is 16 residues. V trimming: 5 bases; J trimming: 2 bases; junction bases outside the gene matches: 10. Written as DNA, the CDR3 is TGTGCCAGCAGCATCTTCGACAGGGGCGGGAACTATGGCTACACCTTC. The encoded protein is CASSIFDRGGNYGYTF.

The rearrangement joins TRBV19 to TRBJ1-6, with D possibly matching TRBD1 (5 bases). With 3 bases removed from V and 12 bases from J, the gap between germline ends came to 15 bases. The CDR3 loop spans 14 amino acids. Germline V lookup: CDR1 LNHDA, CDR2 SQIVND (reference sequence). In DNA form, the CDR3 reads TGTGCCAGTAGTATCCCGGGGGACCATCAACCCCTCCACTTT. It is translated as CASSIPGDHQPLHF.

V and J are TRBV28 and TRBJ1-2; D is undetermined. V was trimmed by 3 bases and J by 3 bases, leaving 11 bases between them. This CDR3 has 14 residues. The V gene's germline CDR1 is MDHEN and CDR2 SYDVKM. DNA of the CDR3: TGTGCCAGCAGTTTTCCGCCACAGCACTATGGCTACACCTTC. It yields the protein CASSFPPQHYGYTF.

The gene calls are TRBV29-1 and TRBJ1-1, with 7 bases matching TRBD1. The CDR3 runs to 12 residues. Germline loops: CDR1 SQVTM, CDR2 ANQGSEA. J gave up 5 bases and V 6 bases, and 6 bases lay outside the gene matches. This CDR3 is CSVTGVETEAFF. The CDR3 DNA reads as TGCAGCGTCACAGGGGTTGAAACTGAAGCTTTCTTT.

This sequence joins TRBV24-1 and TRBJ2-3, with a weak D call TRBD2 (5 bases). V lost 5 bases and J lost 0, with 11 bases in between. From germline, CDR1 is KGHDR and CDR2 SFDVKD. The CDR3 has 15 amino acids. CDR3 DNA: TGTGCCACCAGTGGACGGGGTAGGAGCACAGATACGCAGTATTTT. It encodes CATSGRGRSTDTQYF.

This chain links TRBV3-1 (or the pseudogene TRBV3-2) with TRBJ1-2; weak D call: TRBD1 (5 bases). The CDR3 length is 14 residues. Germline CDR1 is LGHDT and CDR2 is YNNKEL (reference sequence). V lost 3 bases, J lost 4 bases, and 12 bases lay in between. CDR3 sequence: CASSQGLGTYGYTF. CDR3 coding DNA: TGTGCCAGCAGCCAGGGACTGGGAACCTATGGCTACACCTTC.

The chain carries TRBV19 and TRBJ2-5; 8 bases line up with TRBD2. The CDR3 consists of 16 residues. CDR1 is LNHDA, CDR2 SQIVND, per germline (reference sequence). V gave up 3 bases and J gave up 5 bases; unmatched junction bases: 11. The CDR3 protein is CASSIPGGADGETQYF. The CDR3 DNA follows: TGTGCCAGTAGTATCCCGGGGGGGGCTGATGGGGAGACCCAGTACTTC.

The V gene is TRBV2, the J gene TRBJ2-7; 10 bases align to TRBD1. This CDR3 region has 16 residues. Germline V CDR1 and CDR2: SNHLY, FYNNEI. The trim removed 6 bases at V and 5 bases at J, leaving 13 bases unmatched. DNA of the CDR3: TGTGCCAGCAGCGTTACCGGGACAGGGGCGGCGGACGAGCAGTACTTC. The encoded protein is CASSVTGTGAADEQYF.